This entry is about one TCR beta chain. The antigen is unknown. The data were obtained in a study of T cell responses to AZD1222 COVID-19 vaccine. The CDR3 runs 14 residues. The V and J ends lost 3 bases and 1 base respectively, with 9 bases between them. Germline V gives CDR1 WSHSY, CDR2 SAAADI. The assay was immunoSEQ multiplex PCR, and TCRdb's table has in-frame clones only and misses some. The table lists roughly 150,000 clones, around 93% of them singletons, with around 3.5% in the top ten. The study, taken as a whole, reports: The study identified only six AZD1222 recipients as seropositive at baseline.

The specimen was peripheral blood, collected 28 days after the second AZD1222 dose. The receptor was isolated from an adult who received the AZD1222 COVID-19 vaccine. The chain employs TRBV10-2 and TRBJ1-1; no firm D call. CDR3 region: CASSESGRNTEAFF. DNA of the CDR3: TGCGCCAGCAGTGAATCTGGGAGGAACACTGAAGCTTTCTTT.